This T cell receptor (beta chain) stems from a study of identical twins. Template switching created a universal primer site, and the cDNA included unique molecular identifiers. From the 5' RACE reads, TCRdb called clonotypes with MiXCR, one entry per CDR3 protein. The sample comprises about 920,000 distinct CDR3 sequences, around 12% of which are singletons, and 1.5% to 2% rests with the top ten. Study findings and constraints: Abundant beta clonotypes from cord blood bore fewer insertions; memory repertoires lacked this pattern.

The sample holds many counts of this clonotype. Its antigen is currently unknown. All donors were healthy Caucasians. V was shortened by 8 bases and J by 6 bases, with 14 bases between the two germline ends. This CDR3 has 11 amino acids. Germline V gene data show CDR1 as SQVTM and CDR2 as ANQGSEA. These records were also assigned to another study, of yellow fever vaccine responses in identical twins.

The V gene is TRBV29-1, the J gene TRBJ2-7; maybe TRBD1 (6 bases). The TCR comes from a woman under 30 in good health. Input material: PBMCs. The CDR3 region is CSSSVGAEQYF. As DNA, the CDR3 is TGCAGCTCCTCAGTGGGGGCCGAGCAGTACTTC.